This TCR beta chain was sequenced during a study of blood T cell repertoires in COVID-19. Germline V CDR1 and CDR2: SEHNR, FQNEAQ (reference sequence). Trimming removed 5 bases at V and 6 bases at J, with 11 bases between. The CDR3 is 13 amino acids. TCRdb's copy holds only in-frame clones and misses some; the assay was immunoSEQ multiplex PCR. This sample has about 120,000 clones, with 86% found just once. This sequence was found in a man between 40 and 49 years old with acute or convalescent COVID-19. Sequenced material: peripheral blood. The V gene is TRBV7-9, the J gene TRBJ1-5; unclear D gene. DNA of the CDR3: TGTGCCAGCAGCGCCGAGGGTGGTCAGCCCCAGCATTTT. Its protein product is CASSAEGGQPQHF. The entire variable domain, with the rest obtained from reference TRBV7-9 and TRBJ1-5, is as follows: DTGVSQNPRHKITKRGQNVTFRCDPISEHNRLYWYRQTLGQGPEFLTYFQNEAQLEKSRLLSDRFSAERPKGSFSTLEIQRTEQGDSAMYLCASSAEGGQPQHFGDGTRLSIL.